The 4 T cell receptor beta chains below all came from one sample that was sequenced in a study of cytomegalovirus exposure and HLA in healthy donors. PCR used 60 Vbeta primers and 13 Jbeta primers. The assay was immunoSEQ multiplex PCR, and TCRdb's table has in-frame clones only and misses some. The table gives tens of thousands of clones; the top ten clones make up 4.5% to 6.5% of it. Material for sequencing was PBMCs. All receptors derive from a middle-aged woman in good health and CMV-seropositive.

The CDR3: CASSAGGQVETQYF. CDR3 DNA: TGTGCCAGCAGTGCAGGGGGCCAGGTGGAGACCCAGTACTTC. This chain joins TRBV6-1 and TRBJ2-5, with 8 bases fitting TRBD1. CDR1 is MNHNS and CDR2 is SASEGT in the germline V gene. The length of the CDR3 is 14 residues. Losses at the gene ends were 4 bases for V and 5 bases for J; bases not matched to a gene: 6.

The genes are TRBV27 and TRBJ1-2, with D maybe TRBD1 (6 bases). Germline V CDR1 and CDR2: MNHEY, SMNVEV (reference sequence). CDR3 length: 16 residues. Trimming pared 4 bases from V and 0 bases from J, leaving 15 bases between. CDR3 protein: CASSYTTGPANYGYTF. In nucleotides, the CDR3 is TGTGCCAGCAGTTATACCACAGGGCCCGCTAACTATGGCTACACCTTC.

This chain uses TRBV4-1 with TRBJ1-3, with a tentative D call TRBD1 (6 bases). The CDR3 spans 15 residues. Per germline, CDR1 MGHRA and CDR2 YSYEKL. Trimming took 3 bases from V and 0 from J, leaving 9 bases between them. The DNA of the CDR3 is TGCGCCAGCAGCCAGGGGGCCCTCTCTGGAAACACCATATATTTT. Its translation: CASSQGALSGNTIYF.

The chain carries TRBV5-1 and TRBJ2-3; D possibly corresponds to TRBD1 (5 bases). The CDR3 consists of 14 residues. V gave up 0 bases and J gave up 2 bases, with 7 bases separating them. Germline V gene data show CDR1 as SGHRS and CDR2 as YFSETQ. The CDR3 region has the DNA TGCGCCAGCAGCTTGGGACAGCACACAGATACGCAGTATTTT. Translating it yields CASSLGQHTDTQYF.